The rows below give T cell receptor beta chains drawn from one sample of a study of cytomegalovirus exposure and HLA in healthy donors. The repertoire was sequenced with immunoSEQ multiplex PCR; TCRdb's copy has only in-frame clones and lacks some. The sample has about 130,000 clones, about 83% seen once. Input material: PBMCs. Receptors were obtained from a girl aged 2 to 10 in good health and CMV-seronegative. Each CDR3 is given with its conserved first and last residue. Each record gives: D gene, J gene, clone size, V gene, CDR3 protein, CDR3 DNA. D genes are given only for firm matches. Rows give clone size only sometimes, using once, few, many, or a class for an expanded clone.

d_call: -; j_call: TRBJ2-7; clone_size: -; v_call: TRBV10-3; cdr3_aa: CAISVDLQGYGQYF; cdr3_nt: TGTGCCATCAGTGTGGATCTACAGGGCTACGGGCAGTACTTC
d_call: TRBD2; j_call: TRBJ2-7; clone_size: -; v_call: TRBV7-3; cdr3_aa: CASSPGTSGRNEQYF; cdr3_nt: TGTGCCAGCAGCCCCGGGACTAGCGGGAGGAACGAGCAGTACTTC
d_call: TRBD2; j_call: TRBJ2-5; clone_size: -; v_call: TRBV23-1; cdr3_aa: CASSPSGLAGDETQYF; cdr3_nt: TGCGCCAGCAGTCCCTCAGGACTAGCGGGAGACGAGACCCAGTACTTC
d_call: TRBD1; j_call: TRBJ1-2; clone_size: -; v_call: TRBV6-5; cdr3_aa: CASSYSGTATYGYTF; cdr3_nt: TGTGCCAGCAGTTACTCCGGGACAGCGACCTATGGCTACACCTTC
d_call: -; j_call: TRBJ2-7; clone_size: few; v_call: TRBV27; cdr3_aa: CASSTREGGEQYF; cdr3_nt: TGTGCCAGCAGTACCAGGGAGGGGGGGGAGCAGTACTTC
d_call: TRBD2; j_call: TRBJ2-7; clone_size: -; v_call: TRBV2; cdr3_aa: CASSDASSGASYEQYF; cdr3_nt: TGTGCCAGCAGTGATGCTTCTAGCGGGGCCTCCTACGAGCAGTACTTC
d_call: TRBD1; j_call: TRBJ2-6; clone_size: few; v_call: TRBV25-1; cdr3_aa: CASSARPQGAGANVLTF; cdr3_nt: TGTGCCAGCAGTGCTCGACCCCAGGGGGCTGGGGCCAACGTCCTGACTTTC
d_call: -; j_call: TRBJ2-4; clone_size: -; v_call: TRBV7-2; cdr3_aa: CASSFGGAAKNIQYF; cdr3_nt: TGTGCCAGCAGCTTTGGGGGGGCCGCCAAAAACATTCAGTACTTC
d_call: -; j_call: TRBJ2-7; clone_size: -; v_call: TRBV5-1; cdr3_aa: CASSLDRAYEQYF; cdr3_nt: TGCGCCAGCAGCTTGGACAGAGCCTACGAGCAGTACTTC
d_call: -; j_call: TRBJ1-4; clone_size: few; v_call: TRBV19; cdr3_aa: CASSPLDNDEEKLFF; cdr3_nt: TGTGCCAGTAGCCCGCTGGACAATGACGAGGAAAAACTGTTTTTT
d_call: TRBD1; j_call: TRBJ1-2; clone_size: once; v_call: TRBV2; cdr3_aa: CASRRQGPLYTF; cdr3_nt: TGTGCCAGCAGAAGACAGGGGCCGCTCTACACCTTC
d_call: -; j_call: TRBJ2-7; clone_size: -; v_call: TRBV4-2; cdr3_aa: CASSQAGAYEQYF; cdr3_nt: TGTGCCAGCAGCCAAGCTGGAGCTTACGAGCAGTACTTC
d_call: TRBD1; j_call: TRBJ1-2; clone_size: -; v_call: TRBV30; cdr3_aa: CAWSRLKGADGYTF; cdr3_nt: TGTGCCTGGAGTCGCCTCAAGGGGGCTGATGGCTACACCTTC
d_call: -; j_call: TRBJ1-1; clone_size: -; v_call: TRBV27; cdr3_aa: CASSLDSNTEAFF; cdr3_nt: TGTGCCAGCAGTTTAGACAGCAACACTGAAGCTTTCTTT
d_call: -; j_call: TRBJ1-3; clone_size: -; v_call: TRBV11-2; cdr3_aa: CASSLDVFVGNTIYF; cdr3_nt: TGTGCCAGCAGCTTAGACGTCTTTGTGGGAAACACCATATATTTT
d_call: TRBD2; j_call: TRBJ2-7; clone_size: -; v_call: TRBV5-1; cdr3_aa: CASSPHAGTSGSFYYEQYF; cdr3_nt: TGCGCCAGCAGCCCGCACGCCGGGACTAGCGGGAGTTTTTACTACGAGCAGTACTTC
d_call: TRBD2; j_call: TRBJ2-1; clone_size: -; v_call: TRBV2; cdr3_aa: CASSEGGTSGSNEQFF; cdr3_nt: TGTGCCAGCAGTGAGGGGGGGACTAGCGGGAGCAATGAGCAGTTCTTC
d_call: TRBD1; j_call: TRBJ1-1; clone_size: -; v_call: TRBV7-8; cdr3_aa: CASSGTGGEKEAFF; cdr3_nt: TGTGCCAGCAGCGGAACAGGGGGCGAGAAAGAAGCTTTCTTT
d_call: TRBD1; j_call: TRBJ1-2; clone_size: -; v_call: TRBV29-1; cdr3_aa: CSVARQGDYGYTF; cdr3_nt: TGCAGCGTTGCCAGACAGGGGGACTATGGCTACACCTTC
d_call: -; j_call: TRBJ1-1; clone_size: -; v_call: TRBV28; cdr3_aa: CASRGPNTEAFF; cdr3_nt: TGTGCCAGCAGGGGGCCGAACACTGAAGCTTTCTTT
d_call: TRBD1; j_call: TRBJ1-1; clone_size: few; v_call: TRBV6-5; cdr3_aa: CASSTTGVDRDFF; cdr3_nt: TGTGCCAGCAGCACCACAGGGGTCGATCGTGATTTCTTT
d_call: TRBD2; j_call: TRBJ2-5; clone_size: -; v_call: TRBV5-1; cdr3_aa: CASSERDPRETQYF; cdr3_nt: TGCGCCAGCAGCGAGCGGGACCCGAGGGAGACCCAGTACTTC
d_call: -; j_call: TRBJ2-3; clone_size: -; v_call: TRBV30; cdr3_aa: CAWSPRSTDTQYF; cdr3_nt: TGTGCCTGGAGCCCCCGGAGCACAGATACGCAGTATTTT
d_call: -; j_call: TRBJ1-2; clone_size: few; v_call: TRBV19; cdr3_aa: CASRATGLEGYTF; cdr3_nt: TGTGCCAGTAGAGCGACAGGTTTGGAAGGCTACACCTTC
d_call: TRBD1; j_call: TRBJ2-7; clone_size: -; v_call: TRBV9; cdr3_aa: CASSVGGQATYEQYF; cdr3_nt: TGTGCCAGCAGCGTAGGGGGACAGGCCACCTACGAGCAGTACTTC
d_call: TRBD1; j_call: TRBJ2-1; clone_size: -; v_call: TRBV5-4; cdr3_aa: CASSFDRDRWKYEQFF; cdr3_nt: TGTGCCAGCAGCTTCGACCGGGACAGGTGGAAGTATGAGCAGTTCTTC
d_call: -; j_call: TRBJ1-1; clone_size: -; v_call: TRBV5-1; cdr3_aa: CASSSTGSGGITEAFF; cdr3_nt: TGCGCCAGCAGCTCTACCGGGTCGGGGGGAATCACTGAAGCTTTCTTT
d_call: -; j_call: TRBJ2-7; clone_size: few; v_call: TRBV30; cdr3_aa: CAWSVPGVEQYF; cdr3_nt: TGTGCCTGGAGTGTACCAGGGGTCGAGCAGTACTTC
d_call: -; j_call: TRBJ2-1; clone_size: -; v_call: TRBV10-2; cdr3_aa: CASSSLPYNEQFF; cdr3_nt: TGCGCCAGCAGTAGCCTCCCCTACAATGAGCAGTTCTTC
d_call: TRBD1; j_call: TRBJ1-2; clone_size: -; v_call: TRBV28; cdr3_aa: CASIRRSWGQRAF; cdr3_nt: TGTGCCAGCATTAGAAGGTCGTGGGGACAGAGGGCCTTC
d_call: TRBD2; j_call: TRBJ2-3; clone_size: -; v_call: TRBV5-1; cdr3_aa: CASSLAPSGSTDTQYF; cdr3_nt: TGCGCCAGCAGCTTGGCCCCTAGCGGGAGCACAGATACGCAGTATTTT
d_call: TRBD1; j_call: TRBJ2-7; clone_size: -; v_call: TRBV6-5; cdr3_aa: CASSPRDRGVYEQYF; cdr3_nt: TGTGCCAGCAGTCCCCGGGACAGGGGGGTCTACGAGCAGTACTTC
d_call: -; j_call: TRBJ2-1; clone_size: -; v_call: TRBV5-4; cdr3_aa: CASSLGGRDLIYNEQFF; cdr3_nt: TGTGCCAGCAGCTTGGGAGGGCGGGACCTGATCTACAATGAGCAGTTCTTC
d_call: -; j_call: TRBJ1-3; clone_size: -; v_call: TRBV30; cdr3_aa: CAWTLLAGTGRSGNTIHF; cdr3_nt: TGTGCCTGGACCCTCTTGGCCGGAACAGGCCGCTCTGGAAACACCATACATTTT
d_call: -; j_call: TRBJ1-4; clone_size: -; v_call: TRBV4-3; cdr3_aa: CASSQDLGAFNEKLFF; cdr3_nt: TGCGCCAGCAGCCAAGATCTTGGGGCCTTTAATGAAAAACTGTTTTTT
d_call: -; j_call: TRBJ1-5; clone_size: few; v_call: TRBV4-1; cdr3_aa: CASSQETVNQPQHF; cdr3_nt: TGCGCCAGCAGCCAAGAGACAGTCAATCAGCCCCAGCATTTT
d_call: TRBD2; j_call: TRBJ2-7; clone_size: -; v_call: TRBV19; cdr3_aa: CASSIYSSGTYEQYF; cdr3_nt: TGTGCCAGTAGTATATATTCTAGCGGGACCTACGAGCAGTACTTC
d_call: -; j_call: TRBJ2-1; clone_size: once; v_call: TRBV4-1; cdr3_aa: CASSQDHVGHPYNEQFF; cdr3_nt: TGCGCCAGCAGCCAAGATCACGTGGGGCATCCCTACAATGAGCAGTTCTTC
d_call: -; j_call: TRBJ2-7; clone_size: -; v_call: TRBV28; cdr3_aa: CASRGASGTYEQYF; cdr3_nt: TGTGCCAGCAGGGGGGCTAGCGGAACCTACGAGCAGTACTTC
d_call: -; j_call: TRBJ1-3; clone_size: -; v_call: TRBV5-1; cdr3_aa: CASSSWGRASGNTIYF; cdr3_nt: TGCGCCAGCAGTTCGTGGGGGCGCGCCTCTGGAAACACCATATATTTT
d_call: TRBD2; j_call: TRBJ2-7; clone_size: -; v_call: TRBV7-9; cdr3_aa: CASSSSGGAGAYEQYF; cdr3_nt: TGTGCCAGCAGCTCTAGCGGAGGGGCGGGGGCCTACGAGCAGTACTTC
d_call: TRBD2; j_call: TRBJ2-7; clone_size: -; v_call: TRBV4-1; cdr3_aa: CASSQASGFYEQYF; cdr3_nt: TGCGCCAGCAGCCAAGCTAGCGGATTCTACGAGCAGTACTTC
d_call: TRBD1; j_call: TRBJ2-7; clone_size: -; v_call: TRBV5-4; cdr3_aa: CASSPLGTGVPYEQYF; cdr3_nt: TGTGCCAGCAGCCCCCTTGGGACAGGGGTTCCCTACGAGCAGTACTTC
d_call: TRBD2; j_call: TRBJ2-7; clone_size: -; v_call: TRBV11-2; cdr3_aa: CASSLGISGGRPYEQYF; cdr3_nt: TGTGCCAGCAGCTTAGGTATTAGCGGGGGTAGGCCCTACGAGCAGTACTTC
d_call: -; j_call: TRBJ1-5; clone_size: -; v_call: TRBV4-1; cdr3_aa: CASSQVLGPSNQPQHF; cdr3_nt: TGCGCCAGCAGCCAAGTCCTGGGGCCCAGCAATCAGCCCCAGCATTTT
d_call: -; j_call: TRBJ2-7; clone_size: -; v_call: TRBV5-6; cdr3_aa: CASSIGRGYYEQYF; cdr3_nt: TGTGCCAGCAGCATTGGGAGGGGGTACTACGAGCAGTACTTC
d_call: TRBD2; j_call: TRBJ2-7; clone_size: -; v_call: TRBV9; cdr3_aa: CASSPSSGRPYEQYF; cdr3_nt: TGTGCCAGCAGCCCCTCCAGCGGGAGGCCCTACGAGCAGTACTTC
d_call: TRBD2; j_call: TRBJ2-7; clone_size: -; v_call: TRBV7-9; cdr3_aa: CASSLALGTNEQYF; cdr3_nt: TGTGCCAGCAGCTTAGCGCTTGGGACTAACGAGCAGTACTTC
d_call: -; j_call: TRBJ2-7; clone_size: -; v_call: TRBV5-1; cdr3_aa: CASSAVMGHSYEQYF; cdr3_nt: TGCGCCAGCAGCGCCGTGATGGGGCACTCCTACGAGCAGTACTTC
d_call: TRBD1; j_call: TRBJ1-2; clone_size: once; v_call: TRBV9; cdr3_aa: CASSGRTGGRYNYGYTF; cdr3_nt: TGTGCCAGCAGCGGAAGGACAGGGGGACGATATAACTATGGCTACACCTTC
d_call: -; j_call: TRBJ2-7; clone_size: few; v_call: TRBV10-1; cdr3_aa: CASSGCSYEQYF; cdr3_nt: TGCGCCAGCAGTGGGTGCAGCTACGAGCAGTACTTC
d_call: -; j_call: TRBJ1-1; clone_size: once; v_call: TRBV2; cdr3_aa: CASSERENTEAFF; cdr3_nt: TGTGCCAGCAGTGAGCGAGAGAACACTGAAGCTTTCTTT
d_call: TRBD2; j_call: TRBJ2-2; clone_size: -; v_call: TRBV14; cdr3_aa: CASSPLRTSGTVGTGELFF; cdr3_nt: TGTGCCAGCAGCCCCCTCCGGACTAGCGGGACGGTTGGCACCGGGGAGCTGTTTTTT